This T cell receptor beta chain derives from a study of blood T cell repertoires in COVID-19. Libraries were prepared by immunoSEQ multiplex PCR; TCRdb keeps only in-frame clonotypes and omits some of them. The sample has approximately 220,000 clones, almost 90% seen once. Participants were aged roughly 18 to 90 years from some 24 US areas. The J segment lost 5 bases and the V segment lost 7 bases, leaving 4 bases of the junction unmatched. The CDR3 has 14 amino acids. Germline loops: CDR1 LGHNA, CDR2 YNFKEQ. The sequencing input was PBMCs or T cells enriched from blood (not recorded which). The TCR comes from a man in his thirties or forties who had been exposed to COVID-19. The chain couples TRBV4-2 to TRBJ2-1; the match to TRBD2 covers 11 bases. The CDR3 DNA is TGTGCCAGCAAACCGGGACTAGCGGACAATGAGCAGTTCTTC. It codes for CASKPGLADNEQFF.